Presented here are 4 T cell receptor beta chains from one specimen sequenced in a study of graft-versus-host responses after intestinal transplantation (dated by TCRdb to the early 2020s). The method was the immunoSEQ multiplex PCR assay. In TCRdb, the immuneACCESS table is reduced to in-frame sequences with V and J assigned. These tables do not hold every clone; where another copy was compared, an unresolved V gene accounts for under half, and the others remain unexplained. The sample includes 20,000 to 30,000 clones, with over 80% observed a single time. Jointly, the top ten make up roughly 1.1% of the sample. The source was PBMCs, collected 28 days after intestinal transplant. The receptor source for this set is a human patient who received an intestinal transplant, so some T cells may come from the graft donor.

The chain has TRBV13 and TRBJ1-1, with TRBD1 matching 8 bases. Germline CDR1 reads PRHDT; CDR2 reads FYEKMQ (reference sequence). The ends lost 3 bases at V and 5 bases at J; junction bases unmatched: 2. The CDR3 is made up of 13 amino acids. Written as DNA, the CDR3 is TGTGCCAGCAGCTTGTGGACAGGGACTGAAGCTTTCTTT. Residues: CASSLWTGTEAFF. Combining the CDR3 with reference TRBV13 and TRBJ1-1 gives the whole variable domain AAGVIQSPRHLIKEKRETATLKCYPIPRHDTVYWYQQGPGQDPQFLISFYEKMQSDKGSIPDRFSAQQFSDYHSELNMSSLELGDSALYFCASSLWTGTEAFFGQGTRLTVV.

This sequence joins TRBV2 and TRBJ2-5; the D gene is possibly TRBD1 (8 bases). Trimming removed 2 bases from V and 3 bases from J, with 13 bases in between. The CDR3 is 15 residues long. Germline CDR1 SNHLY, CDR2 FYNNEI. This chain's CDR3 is CASSETTGGEETQYF. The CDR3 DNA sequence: TGTGCCAGCAGTGAAACAACAGGGGGGGAAGAGACCCAGTACTTC.

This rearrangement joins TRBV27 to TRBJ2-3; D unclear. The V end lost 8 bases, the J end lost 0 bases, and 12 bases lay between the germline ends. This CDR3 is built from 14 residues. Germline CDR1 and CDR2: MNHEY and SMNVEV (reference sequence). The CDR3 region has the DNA TGTGCCAGCTCAATCGAGACTAGCACAGATACGCAGTATTTT. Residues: CASSIETSTDTQYF.

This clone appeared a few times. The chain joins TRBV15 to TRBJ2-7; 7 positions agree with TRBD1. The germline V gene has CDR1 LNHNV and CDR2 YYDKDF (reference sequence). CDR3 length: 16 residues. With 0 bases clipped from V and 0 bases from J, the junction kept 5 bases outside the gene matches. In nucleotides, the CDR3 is TGTGCCACCAGCAGAGATGCGGACAGGTACTCCTACGAGCAGTACTTC. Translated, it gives CATSRDADRYSYEQYF.